These 8 T cell receptor beta chains originate from one sample sequenced in a study of shared clonotypes between healthy human individuals. Sequencing used immunoSEQ multiplex PCR; TCRdb keeps in-frame clones, though not all of them. Of 2.3 million or so clones in the sample, roughly 93% are singletons; the top ten hold roughly 0.36%. The specimen was naive CD4+ T cells from PBMCs. Subset described: CD45RA+ positively selected. The receptors were sampled from a man younger than 30 in good health. Some clones in this sample may be carry-over from other donors' samples.

J is TRBJ2-2 and V is TRBV11-2; D remains ambiguous. The CDR3 has 14 amino acids. The germline V gene has CDR1 SGHAT and CDR2 FQNNGV. Trimming pared 4 bases from V and 4 bases from J, leaving 10 bases between. In DNA form, the CDR3 reads TGTGCCAGCAGCTCTATACCCCTCACCGGGGAGCTGTTTTTT. This codes for CASSSIPLTGELFF.

The V gene is TRBV28, the J gene TRBJ2-1, with TRBD2 identical over 8 bases. Germline CDR1 MDHEN, CDR2 SYDVKM. The trim removed 10 bases at V and 12 bases at J, leaving 14 bases unmatched. The CDR3 covers 13 residues. CDR3 in amino acids: CATHSGIRVGQFF. In nucleotides, the CDR3 is TGTGCCACCCATAGCGGGATTCGGGTCGGGCAGTTCTTC.

The J gene is TRBJ1-5, the V gene TRBV27; 7 positions agree with TRBD1. V lost 5 bases, J lost 2 bases, and 9 bases stayed unmatched. The CDR3 loop spans 16 amino acids. Looked up from germline, CDR1 is MNHEY and CDR2 is SMNVEV (reference sequence). The CDR3 spells CASSLRQGGGNQPQHF. CDR3 DNA sequence: TGTGCCAGCAGTCTGAGGCAAGGGGGCGGCAATCAGCCCCAGCATTTT.

A single count supports this clone. The chain carries TRBV5-1 and TRBJ2-7; 10 bases are a match to TRBD2. The CDR3 contains 16 residues. From germline, CDR1 is SGHRS and CDR2 YFSETQ. Losses at the gene ends were 2 bases for V and 3 bases for J; bases not matched to a gene: 8. The CDR3 protein is CASSFGSSGGYYEQYF. The CDR3 DNA is TGCGCCAGCAGCTTCGGGTCTAGCGGGGGATACTACGAGCAGTACTTC.

This chain links TRBV9 with TRBJ1-5; D uncertain. There are 15 residues in the CDR3. Germline CDR1 SGDLS, CDR2 YYNGEE. V was cut by 0 bases and J by 2 bases, with 9 bases left in between. CDR3 amino acids: CASSVGAFGNQPQHF. The CDR3 DNA reads TGTGCCAGCAGCGTAGGGGCCTTCGGCAATCAGCCCCAGCATTTT.

The count of this clone is one. The chain employs TRBV30 and TRBJ2-1; 13 bases are a match to TRBD2. Germline assignment: CDR1 GTSNPN and CDR2 SVGIG (reference sequence). The V gene end was trimmed by 0 bases and the J gene end by 9 bases; junction bases not matched to a gene: 5. This CDR3 is 15 amino acids long. For the CDR3, the DNA is TGTGCCTGGAGTGTACTAGCGGGAGGGCCGTTTGAGCAGTTCTTC. Protein: CAWSVLAGGPFEQFF.

This clone was counted once. The rearrangement links TRBV28 to TRBJ2-5; D possibly uses TRBD1 or TRBD2 (5 bases each). Germline lookup yields CDR1 MDHEN and CDR2 SYDVKM. With 3 bases removed from V and 6 bases from J, the gap between germline ends came to 8 bases. The CDR3 is 12 amino acids. CDR3 DNA sequence: TGTGCCAGCAGTTTGAGGGGTAAGACCCAGTACTTC. Protein product: CASSLRGKTQYF. Complete variable domain (other parts from reference TRBV28 and TRBJ2-5): DVKVTQSSRYLVKRTGEKVFLECVQDMDHENMFWYRQDPGLGLRLIYFSYDVKMKEKGDIPEGYSVSREKKERFSLILESASTNQTSMYLCASSLRGKTQYFGPGTRLLVL.

This rearrangement joins TRBV28 to TRBJ1-1, with 9 bases aligning to TRBD1. Germline-derived CDR1 and CDR2 are MDHEN and SYDVKM. V gave up 4 bases and J gave up 8 bases; unmatched junction bases: 8. The CDR3 extends over 14 amino acids. The DNA of the CDR3 is TGTGCCAGCAGTTCAACAGGGGGCGTTTTAGAAGCTTTCTTT. It specifies CASSSTGGVLEAFF.